The 4 T cell receptor beta chains given below trace back to one sample, sequenced in a study of shared clonotypes between healthy human individuals. Measured with immunoSEQ multiplex PCR; TCRdb has only the in-frame clones, and not every one. The sample contains over 1.5 million clones, approximately 98% of which appear only once. The sequenced sample consisted of naive CD4+ T cells sorted from blood. Subset defined: CD45RA+ positively selected. The receptor set was obtained from a man aged 25 to 45 in good health.

The chain combines TRBV14 with TRBJ2-1, with 13 bases aligning to TRBD2. The germline CDR1 and CDR2 sequences are SGHDN and FVKESK. CDR3 length: 16 residues. V was clipped by 8 bases and J by 5 bases; unmatched bases: 9. The CDR3 is CASSTSGRASNNEQFF. CDR3 sequence (DNA): TGTGCCAGCTCAACTAGCGGGAGGGCTTCAAACAATGAGCAGTTCTTC.

The V gene is TRBV5-4, the J gene TRBJ2-2; TRBD1 might be the D (6 bases). The V and J ends lost 0 bases and 4 bases respectively, with 10 bases between them. Germline V lookup: CDR1 SGHNT, CDR2 YYREEE (reference sequence). The length of the CDR3 is 15 residues. The CDR3 DNA sequence: TGTGCCAGCAGCTTGGGGGGGCGTATCACCGGGGAGCTGTTTTTT. Its translation is CASSLGGRITGELFF.

This chain links TRBV9 with TRBJ1-4; TRBD1 matches at 7 bases. The CDR3 sequence is 15 residues long. Unmatched junction bases numbered 9, after V lost 4 bases and J lost 6 bases. CDR1 is SGDLS and CDR2 is YYNGEE in the germline V gene. CDR3: CASSPEQGPYEKLFF. As DNA, the CDR3 is TGTGCCAGCAGCCCTGAACAGGGGCCCTATGAAAAACTGTTTTTT.

The rearrangement links TRBV10-2 to TRBJ2-3, with TRBD2 matching 9 bases. CDR3 length: 15 residues. V shed 6 bases, J shed 0 bases, and the junction held 4 bases outside the gene matches. Germline V gives CDR1 WSHSY, CDR2 SAAADI. This CDR3 reads CASRSSGGSTDTQYF. The CDR3 DNA reads TGCGCCAGCAGGAGTAGCGGGGGTAGCACAGATACGCAGTATTTT.